The rows below give T cell receptor beta chains drawn from one sample of a study of cytomegalovirus exposure and HLA in healthy donors. TCRdb's table, derived via immunoSEQ multiplex PCR, lists solely in-frame clones and lacks some. The top ten clones hold about 3% of a sample with 120,000 or so clones, over 15% of them seen once. The specimen sequenced was PBMCs. The receptors shown here come from a female donor in good health and CMV-seropositive. CDR3s include the opening cysteine and the closing phenylalanine or tryptophan.

j_gene | v_gene | CDR3aa
TRBJ2-1 | TRBV7-2 | CASSLGGVPYNEQFF
TRBJ1-1 | TRBV7-2 | CASSYGQGEGGTEAFF
TRBJ2-5 | TRBV4-3 | CASSQDEAGGLQETQYF
TRBJ2-7 | TRBV30 | CAWSAGQGFEQYF
TRBJ2-3 | TRBV29-1 | CSLGRGADTQYF
TRBJ2-7 | TRBV5-6 | CASSLVHQYEQYF
TRBJ2-7 | TRBV6-5 | CASSYLHADEQYF
TRBJ2-5 | TRBV6-5 | CASSFGTGGSGETQYF
TRBJ2-7 | TRBV29-1 | CSVRDRDPYEQYF
TRBJ2-5 | TRBV27 | CASSLRGLAGVETQYF
TRBJ1-1 | TRBV7-8 | CASSLLAGQNTEAFF
TRBJ2-1 | TRBV2 | CASSEDGLAGHNEQFF
TRBJ1-1 | TRBV6-5 | CASSYGQTGFGAFF
TRBJ1-3 | TRBV30 | CAWDRGTGNTIYF
TRBJ2-5 | TRBV4-3 | CASSRTSGSQETQYF
TRBJ1-2 | TRBV7-9 | CASSLDSNYGYTF
TRBJ2-7 | TRBV2 | CASSVLAAPSYEQYF
TRBJ2-5 | TRBV6-1 | CASREGTTVPGVETQYF
TRBJ1-1 | TRBV7-7 | CASSPVGQNTEAFF
TRBJ2-3 | TRBV29-1 | CSVVGQEYYLNTDTQYF
TRBJ2-2 | TRBV5-6 | CASSDWSWQNTGELFF
TRBJ2-3 | TRBV10-3 | CAISEGGHPSTDTQYF
TRBJ2-2 | TRBV7-7 | CASSLSGSGELFF
TRBJ2-5 | TRBV5-6 | CASSLGSEETQYF
TRBJ2-5 | TRBV29-1 | CSVRNMKGPQETQYF
TRBJ2-4 | TRBV30 | CAGTKQGAKNIQYF
TRBJ1-5 | TRBV10-1 | CASPYGTGLTEGNQPQHF
TRBJ2-3 | TRBV10-3 | CAISAGTSVGVPDTQYF
TRBJ1-4 | TRBV5-4 | CASSLGPTNEKLFF
TRBJ1-2 | TRBV19 | CASIRGPETGRFGGYTF
TRBJ2-7 | TRBV29-1 | CSVAAGTKSYERYF
TRBJ1-3 | TRBV7-2 | CASSLGGTVSGNTIYF
TRBJ1-1 | TRBV9 | CASSARASLNTEAFF
TRBJ2-1 | TRBV30 | CAWSVPRGGAGEQFF
TRBJ2-7 | TRBV7-6 | CASSLGTGTSEQYF
TRBJ2-1 | TRBV25-1 | CASSAETEIRKGNEQFF
TRBJ2-3 | TRBV4-2 | CASSRTQERSDTQYF
TRBJ1-2 | TRBV11-2 | CASSHDYTGTIGYTF
TRBJ1-2 | TRBV28 | CASSSSNPPGGYGYTF
TRBJ2-3 | TRBV5-1 | CASSLVAGGPSTDTQYF
TRBJ2-7 | TRBV30 | CAWSRGSPYEQYF
TRBJ2-2 | TRBV19 | CASVRQGTWVTGELFF
TRBJ1-1 | TRBV11-1 | CASSARVGFGDLKAFF
TRBJ1-5 | TRBV4-3 | CASSQDLGGAIQGPQHF
TRBJ2-5 | TRBV7-9 | CASSRTSGPYQETQYF
TRBJ2-7 | TRBV5-1 | CASSPGTGTEQYF
TRBJ1-2 | TRBV19 | CASSTGYRRTGSGYGYTF
TRBJ2-1 | TRBV6-5 | CASSYRGGLYNEQFF
TRBJ2-3 | TRBV5-1 | CASSRTSGGYTDTQYF
TRBJ2-1 | TRBV12-5 | CASASLQQFF
TRBJ1-1 | TRBV4-1 | CASSQVAAGGFTEAFF
TRBJ2-3 | TRBV7-9 | CASSPPAGGHTQYF
TRBJ1-1 | TRBV11-2 | CASSLTGWEAFF
TRBJ2-3 | TRBV6-6 | CASRRADTQYF
TRBJ2-3 | TRBV7-2 | CATGTSGGDQYF
TRBJ2-5 | TRBV28 | CASSPTGQTSETQYF
TRBJ1-1 | TRBV10-3 | CAIRASPGQVNTEAFF